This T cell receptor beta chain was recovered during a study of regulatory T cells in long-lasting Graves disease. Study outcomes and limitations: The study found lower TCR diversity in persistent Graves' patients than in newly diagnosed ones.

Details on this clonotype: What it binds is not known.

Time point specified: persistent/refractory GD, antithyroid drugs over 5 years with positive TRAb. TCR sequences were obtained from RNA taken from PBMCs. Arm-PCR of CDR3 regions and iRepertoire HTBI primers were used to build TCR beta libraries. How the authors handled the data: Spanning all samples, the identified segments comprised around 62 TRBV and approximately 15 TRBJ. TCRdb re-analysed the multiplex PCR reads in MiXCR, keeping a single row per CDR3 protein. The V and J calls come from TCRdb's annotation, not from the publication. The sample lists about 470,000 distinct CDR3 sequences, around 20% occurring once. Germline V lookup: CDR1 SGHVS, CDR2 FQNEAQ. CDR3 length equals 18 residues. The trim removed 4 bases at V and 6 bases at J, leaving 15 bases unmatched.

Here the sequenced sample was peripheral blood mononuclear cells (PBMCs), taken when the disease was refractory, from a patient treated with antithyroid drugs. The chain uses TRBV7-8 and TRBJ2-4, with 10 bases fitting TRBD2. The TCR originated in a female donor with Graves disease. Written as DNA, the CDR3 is TGTGCCAGCAGCTCGCCCCGGACTAGCGGTCTCATGGGAAACATTCAGTACTTC. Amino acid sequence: CASSSPRTSGLMGNIQYF. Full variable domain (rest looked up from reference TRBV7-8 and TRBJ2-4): GAGVSQSPRYKVAKRGQDVALRCDPISGHVSLFWYQQALGQGPEFLTYFQNEAQLDKSGLPSDRFFAERPEGSVSTLKIQRTQQEDSAVYLCASSSPRTSGLMGNIQYFGAGTRLSVL.